Sequencing of this T cell receptor (beta chain) was carried out in a study of post-analysis software for immune sequencing data. Study background: The disease courses spanned relapsing-remitting, secondary progressive and progressive-relapsing forms of multiple sclerosis. Broader study findings: There were a handful of TRBV segments more frequent in patients than controls, and TRBV5-6, TRBV5-1 and TRBV20-1 were among them. A significant reduction in normalized Chao1 diversity was observed in multiple sclerosis patients versus controls.

From germline, CDR1 is MGHRA and CDR2 YSYEKL. The CDR3 runs to 15 residues. The germline V and J ends were trimmed by 4 bases and 3 bases, with 14 bases remaining between them. As for this clonotype: Its antigen is unidentified.

Unique molecular identifiers were carried by the TCR beta cDNA libraries. When about 0.95 to 10 million T cells were used, they gave roughly 500,000 cDNA molecules. TCRdb re-called the PCR reads through MiXCR, storing one row per CDR3 protein. The sample lists roughly 570,000 distinct CDR3 sequences; 30% to 40% were seen once. The specimen sequenced was blood. The V call is TRBV4-1, the J call TRBJ2-3; D unresolved. The origin of this receptor is a girl aged 2-17 years with multiple sclerosis. The CDR3 reads CASSLEQSETDTQYF. CDR3 in DNA: TGCGCCAGCAGCCTTGAGCAGAGTGAAACAGATACGCAGTATTTT.